This TCR beta chain was retrieved from a study of Ad26.COV2.S vaccination and SARS-CoV-2 variants. Treatment indicated: about 20 received Ad26.COV2.S at low or high dose, single or two shots; about five received placebo; per-sample allocation not given. Each sample was drawn 63 days after the first injection (of vaccine or placebo). The J segment lost 5 bases and the V segment lost 6 bases, leaving 3 bases of the junction unmatched. Germline assignment: CDR1 ENHRY and CDR2 SYGVKD. The CDR3 runs to 14 residues. The repertoire was sequenced with immunoSEQ multiplex PCR; TCRdb's copy has only in-frame clones and lacks some. The data contain some 350,000 clones, around 83% of them singletons.

The clonotype comes from a person aged 18 to 59 who received the Ad26.COV2.S COVID-19 vaccine or a placebo. The sample in question was peripheral blood, obtained in a trial of Ad26.COV2.S vaccine versus placebo. The gene calls are TRBV10-3 and TRBJ1-5; 11 nucleotides agree with TRBD1. The CDR3 region is CAIRKDRGHQPQHF. The CDR3 bases are TGTGCCATCAGAAAGGACAGGGGGCATCAGCCCCAGCATTTT.